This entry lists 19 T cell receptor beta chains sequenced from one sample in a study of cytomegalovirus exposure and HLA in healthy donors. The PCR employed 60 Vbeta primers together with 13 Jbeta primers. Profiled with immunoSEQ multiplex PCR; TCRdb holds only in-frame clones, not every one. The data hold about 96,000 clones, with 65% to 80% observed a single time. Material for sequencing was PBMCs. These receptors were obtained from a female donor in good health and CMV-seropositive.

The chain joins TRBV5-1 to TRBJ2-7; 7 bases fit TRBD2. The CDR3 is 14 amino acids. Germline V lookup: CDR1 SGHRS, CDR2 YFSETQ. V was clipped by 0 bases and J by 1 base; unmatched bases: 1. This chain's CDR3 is CASSLGLASYEQYF. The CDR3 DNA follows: TGCGCCAGCAGCTTGGGACTAGCTTCCTACGAGCAGTACTTC.

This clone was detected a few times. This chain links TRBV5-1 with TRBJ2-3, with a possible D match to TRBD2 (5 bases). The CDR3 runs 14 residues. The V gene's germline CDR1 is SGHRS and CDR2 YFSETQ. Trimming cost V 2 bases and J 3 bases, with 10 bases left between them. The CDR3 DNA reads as TGCGCCAGCAGCTTCGAAGGCGGGACAGATACGCAGTATTTT. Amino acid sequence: CASSFEGGTDTQYF.

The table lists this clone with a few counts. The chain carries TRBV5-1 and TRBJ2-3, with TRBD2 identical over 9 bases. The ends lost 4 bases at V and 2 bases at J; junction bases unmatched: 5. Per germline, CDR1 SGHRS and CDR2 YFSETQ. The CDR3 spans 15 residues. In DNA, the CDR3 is TGCGCCAGCAGCCTCTCTAGCGGGGACACAGATACGCAGTATTTT. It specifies CASSLSSGDTDTQYF. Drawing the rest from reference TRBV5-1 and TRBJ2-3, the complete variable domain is KAGVTQTPRYLIKTRGQQVTLSCSPISGHRSVSWYQQTPGQGLQFLFEYFSETQRNKGNFPGRFSGRQFSNSRSEMNVSTLELGDSALYLCASSLSSGDTDTQYFGPGTRLTVL.

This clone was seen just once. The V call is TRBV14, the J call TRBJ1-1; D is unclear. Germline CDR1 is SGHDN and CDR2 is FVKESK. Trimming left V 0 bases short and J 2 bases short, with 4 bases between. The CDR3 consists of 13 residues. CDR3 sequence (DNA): TGTGCCAGCAGCCAAGAAATAAACACTGAAGCTTTCTTT. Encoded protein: CASSQEINTEAFF.

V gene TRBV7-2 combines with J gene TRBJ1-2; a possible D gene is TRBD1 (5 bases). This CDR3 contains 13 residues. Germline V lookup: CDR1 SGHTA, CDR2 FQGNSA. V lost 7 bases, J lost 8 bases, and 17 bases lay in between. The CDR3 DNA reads TGTGCCAGCAACCCCTCTGGGGCAGGCGGCTACACCTTC. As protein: CASNPSGAGGYTF.

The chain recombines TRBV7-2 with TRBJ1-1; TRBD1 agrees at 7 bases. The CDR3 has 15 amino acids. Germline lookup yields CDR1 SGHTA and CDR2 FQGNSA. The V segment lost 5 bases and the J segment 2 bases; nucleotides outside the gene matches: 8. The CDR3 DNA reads TGTGCCAGCAGCCCCCCCGGACAGGTCAACACTGAAGCTTTCTTT. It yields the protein CASSPPGQVNTEAFF. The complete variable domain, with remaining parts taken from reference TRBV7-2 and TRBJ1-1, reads GAGVSQSPSNKVTEKGKDVELRCDPISGHTALYWYRQSLGQGLEFLIYFQGNSAPDKSGLPSDRFSAERTGGSVSTLTIQRTQQEDSAVYLCASSPPGQVNTEAFFGQGTRLTVV.

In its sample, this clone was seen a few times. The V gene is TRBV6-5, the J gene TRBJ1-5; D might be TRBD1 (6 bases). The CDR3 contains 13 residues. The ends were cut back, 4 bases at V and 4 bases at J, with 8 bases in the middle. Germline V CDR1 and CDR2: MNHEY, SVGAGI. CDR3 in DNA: TGTGCCAGCAGTTTAGACAGGAATCAGCCCCAGCATTTT. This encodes CASSLDRNQPQHF.

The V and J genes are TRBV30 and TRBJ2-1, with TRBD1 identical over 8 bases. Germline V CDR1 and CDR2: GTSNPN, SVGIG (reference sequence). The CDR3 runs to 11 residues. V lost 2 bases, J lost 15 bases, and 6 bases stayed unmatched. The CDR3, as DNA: TGTGCCTGGAGTTACCGGGACAGGAGGTTCTTC. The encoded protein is CAWSYRDRRFF.

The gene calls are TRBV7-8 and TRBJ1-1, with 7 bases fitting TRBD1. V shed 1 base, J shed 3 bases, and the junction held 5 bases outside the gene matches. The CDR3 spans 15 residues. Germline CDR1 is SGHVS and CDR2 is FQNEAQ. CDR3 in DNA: TGTGCCAGCAGCTTAGACAGGGGCGAGGACACTGAAGCTTTCTTT. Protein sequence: CASSLDRGEDTEAFF.

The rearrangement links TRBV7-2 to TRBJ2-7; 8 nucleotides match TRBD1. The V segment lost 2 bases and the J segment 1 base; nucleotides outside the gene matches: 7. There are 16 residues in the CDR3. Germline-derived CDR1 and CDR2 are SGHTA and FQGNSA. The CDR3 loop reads CASSLPGTGFSYEQYF. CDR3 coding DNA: TGTGCCAGCAGCTTACCTGGGACAGGCTTTTCCTACGAGCAGTACTTC.

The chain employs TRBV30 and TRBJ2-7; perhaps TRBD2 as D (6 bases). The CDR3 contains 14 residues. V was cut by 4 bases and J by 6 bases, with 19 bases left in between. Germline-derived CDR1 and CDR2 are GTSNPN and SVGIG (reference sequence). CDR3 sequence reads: CAWTGGSRVSEQYF. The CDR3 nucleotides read TGTGCCTGGACCGGGGGATCGAGGGTAAGCGAGCAGTACTTC. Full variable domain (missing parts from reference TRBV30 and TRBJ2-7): SQTIHQWPATLVQPVGSPLSLECTVEGTSNPNLYWYRQAAGRGLQLLFYSVGIGQISSEVPQNLSASRPQDRQFILSSKKLLLSDSGFYLCAWTGGSRVSEQYFGPGTRLTVT.

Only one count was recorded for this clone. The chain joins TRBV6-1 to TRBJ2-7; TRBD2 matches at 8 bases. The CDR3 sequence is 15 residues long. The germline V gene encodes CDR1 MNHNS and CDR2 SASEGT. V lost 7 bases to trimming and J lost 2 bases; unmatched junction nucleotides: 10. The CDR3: CASIRSSLAAYEQYF. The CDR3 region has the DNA TGTGCCAGCATCAGAAGTTCACTAGCGGCCTACGAGCAGTACTTC.

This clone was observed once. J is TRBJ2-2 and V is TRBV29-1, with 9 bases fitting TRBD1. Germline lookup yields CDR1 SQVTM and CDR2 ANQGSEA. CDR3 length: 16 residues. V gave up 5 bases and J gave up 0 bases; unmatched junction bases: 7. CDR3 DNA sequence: TGCAGCGTTAGGGGACAGGGTACCGCGAACACCGGGGAGCTGTTTTTT. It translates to CSVRGQGTANTGELFF.

This chain's CDR3 is CSVRGLAGVHEQYF. The DNA of the CDR3 is TGCAGCGTTCGAGGACTAGCGGGAGTCCACGAGCAGTACTTC. V is TRBV29-1 and J is TRBJ2-7, with 13 bases aligning to TRBD2. This CDR3 is built from 14 residues. V was clipped by 5 bases and J by 5 bases; unmatched bases: 6. Germline V gives CDR1 SQVTM, CDR2 ANQGSEA.

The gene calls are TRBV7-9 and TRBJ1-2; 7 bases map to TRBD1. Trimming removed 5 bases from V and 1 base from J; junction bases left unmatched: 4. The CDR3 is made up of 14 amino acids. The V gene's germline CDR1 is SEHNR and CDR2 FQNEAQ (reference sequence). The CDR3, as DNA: TGTGCCAGCAGCAGGGACAGAGTTAACTATGGCTACACCTTC. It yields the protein CASSRDRVNYGYTF.

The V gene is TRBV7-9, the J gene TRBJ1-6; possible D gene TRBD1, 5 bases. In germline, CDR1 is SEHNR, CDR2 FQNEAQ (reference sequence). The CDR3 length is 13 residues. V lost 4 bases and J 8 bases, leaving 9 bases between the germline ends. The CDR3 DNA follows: TGTGCCAGCAGCTCCAGGGAGGATTCACCCCTCCACTTT. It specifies CASSSREDSPLHF.

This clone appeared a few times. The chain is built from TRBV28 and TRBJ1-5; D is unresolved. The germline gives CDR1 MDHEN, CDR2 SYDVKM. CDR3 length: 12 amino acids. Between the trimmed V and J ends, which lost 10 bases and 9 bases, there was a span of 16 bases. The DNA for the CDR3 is TGTGCCATCTCCCCTCCCACTCGGCCCCAGCATTTT. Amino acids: CAISPPTRPQHF. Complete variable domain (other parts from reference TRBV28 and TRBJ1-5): DVKVTQSSRYLVKRTGEKVFLECVQDMDHENMFWYRQDPGLGLRLIYFSYDVKMKEKGDIPEGYSVSREKKERFSLILESASTNQTSMYLCAISPPTRPQHFGDGTRLSIL.

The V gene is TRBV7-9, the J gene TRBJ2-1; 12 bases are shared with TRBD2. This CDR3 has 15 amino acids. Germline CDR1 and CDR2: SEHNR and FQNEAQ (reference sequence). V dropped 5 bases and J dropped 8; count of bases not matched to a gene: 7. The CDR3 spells CASSLGLAGHDEQFF. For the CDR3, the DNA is TGTGCCAGCAGCCTCGGACTAGCGGGACACGATGAGCAGTTCTTC.

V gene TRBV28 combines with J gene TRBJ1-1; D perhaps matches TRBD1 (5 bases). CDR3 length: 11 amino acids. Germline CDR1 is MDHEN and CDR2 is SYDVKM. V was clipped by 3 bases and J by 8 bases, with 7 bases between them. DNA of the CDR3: TGTGCCAGCAGTTTCGGGGGAGAAGCTTTCTTT. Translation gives CASSFGGEAFF. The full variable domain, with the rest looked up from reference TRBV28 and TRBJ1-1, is DVKVTQSSRYLVKRTGEKVFLECVQDMDHENMFWYRQDPGLGLRLIYFSYDVKMKEKGDIPEGYSVSREKKERFSLILESASTNQTSMYLCASSFGGEAFFGQGTRLTVV.